A selection of T cell receptor beta chains follows, all from one sample in a study of blood T cells in healthy people across ages. MiXCR, applied by TCRdb to the 5' RACE reads, yields one record per CDR3 protein. The table shows 2 million or so distinct CDR3 sequences, with around half occurring only once. The sample taken for sequencing was blood. The origin of the receptors is a woman in her thirties or forties in good health. The CDR3 runs from the conserved cysteine through the conserved F or W. Each record gives: clone size, V gene, D gene, CDR3 length, J gene, CDR3 DNA, CDR3 protein. The D gene is left open where the match is weak. The listing skips clone size in some rows; elsewhere it reads once, few, many or a size class.

NA	TRBV28	TRBD1	14	TRBJ2-7	TGTGCCAGCAGGACCGGGACAGGTAGCAGGGGGCAGTACTTC	CASRTGTGSRGQYF
few	TRBV5-5	TRBD1	14	TRBJ1-5	TGTGCCAGCAGCCTAGACAGGGACTTTCGGCCCCAGCATTTT	CASSLDRDFRPQHF
NA	TRBV5-1	TRBD1	13	TRBJ1-2	TGCGCCAGCAGCTTGCGGGACAGCTCTGGCTACACCTTC	CASSLRDSSGYTF
NA	TRBV10-3	NA	12	TRBJ1-2	TGTGCCATCACTGGTAGTACATATGGCTACACCTTC	CAITGSTYGYTF
few	TRBV20-1	NA	14	TRBJ2-1	TGCAGTAGACCCGGACAGCGGTTGGACAATGAGCAGTTCTTC	CSRPGQRLDNEQFF
few	TRBV20-1	TRBD2	15	TRBJ2-5	TGCAGTGGATCTAGCGGGGGGGGTTCGTTTGAGACCCAGTACTTC	CSGSSGGGSFETQYF
NA	TRBV5-1	NA	14	TRBJ2-5	TGCGCCAGCAGCTTGAAAAGCGGCCAAGAGACCCAGTACTTC	CASSLKSGQETQYF
NA	TRBV4-1	TRBD1	22	TRBJ2-1	TGCGCCAGCAGCCAAGAAAGAGTACCGGGACAGACCGCTCGGGCCTCCTACAATGAGCAGTTCTTC	CASSQERVPGQTARASYNEQFF
NA	TRBV20-1	TRBD2	12	TRBJ2-7	TGCAGTGCTCTAGCGGGGGTGAAGGAGCAGTACTTC	CSALAGVKEQYF
NA	TRBV27	NA	14	TRBJ2-7	TGTGCCAGCAGTTTTGGGACACCGACCTACGAGCAGTACTTC	CASSFGTPTYEQYF
few	TRBV6-5	TRBD1	15	TRBJ2-7	TGTGCCAGCAGCACCCGGGACAGGGAGTTTAGGGAGCAGTACTTC	CASSTRDREFREQYF
NA	TRBV7-6	TRBD1	15	TRBJ1-2	TGTGCCAGCAGTCCCAGACAGGGCGGAACCTATGGCTACACCTTC	CASSPRQGGTYGYTF
few	TRBV29-1	TRBD1	13	TRBJ2-7	TGCAGCGCAAACAGGGGGCAAACCTACGAGCAGTACTTC	CSANRGQTYEQYF
NA	TRBV5-5	TRBD1	18	TRBJ2-6	TGTGCCAGCAGCCTACAGACAGGGGGCGCCTCTGGGGCCAACGTCCTGCCTTTC	CASSLQTGGASGANVLPF
NA	TRBV24-1	TRBD2	15	TRBJ2-3	TGTGCCACCAGTGATTCCGGGGGGGGCACAGATACGCAGTATTTT	CATSDSGGGTDTQYF
few	TRBV4-2	NA	13	TRBJ1-2	TGTGCCATCCCAGACTTTCGGCTCTATGGCTACACCTTC	CAIPDFRLYGYTF
NA	TRBV13	NA	17	TRBJ2-6	TGTGCCAGCAGCTTACGTCGCCAGCAAGCTGGGGCCAACGTCCTGACTTTC	CASSLRRQQAGANVLTF
NA	TRBV7-9	NA	13	TRBJ1-1	TGTGCCAGCAGCTTAGCTAGTATTGGTGGGGCTTTCTTT	CASSLASIGGAFF
NA	TRBV6-5	NA	15	TRBJ2-2	TGTGCCAGCAGGACGGGCAGGGCGAACACCGGGGAGCTGTTTTTT	CASRTGRANTGELFF